The clone carrying this TCR beta chain was recorded once. Its antigen is as yet unknown. V dropped 6 bases and J dropped 0 bases, with 19 bases sitting between them. Germline lookup yields CDR1 MNHEY and CDR2 SMNVEV (reference sequence). The CDR3 has 17 amino acids. The data are from a study of cytomegalovirus exposure and HLA in healthy donors. In the study overall: The 120 validation repertoires used the same platform as the roughly 670 first-cohort repertoires (as reported by a later analysis). Points from the study as a whole: Specificity of a few CMV-associated chains for CMV antigens was verified in vitro. Some public TCRs appeared in many individuals, while most sequences were rare. Both high specificity and high sensitivity reportedly marked the classifier's diagnosis of cytomegalovirus status.

Assay used: immunoSEQ multiplex PCR; TCRdb lists only in-frame clones, some missing. The data show about 120,000 clones, about 84% seen once. The sequenced sample was PBMCs. The clonotype was recovered from a woman between 25 and 40 years old in good health and CMV-seronegative. The chain has TRBV27 and TRBJ2-3; the D gene is possibly TRBD2 (5 bases). DNA of the CDR3: TGTGCCAGCAGCCTGAATTTTGTAGCGCCTAGCACAGATACGCAGTATTTT. It codes for CASSLNFVAPSTDTQYF.